The clone carrying this T cell receptor (beta chain) was counted ten times or more. Noted time point: blood at routine non-recurrence follow-up after resection. Researchers sequenced whole RNA taken from tumor, nontumor lung or frozen PBMC without sorting. The data belong to a study of spatial heterogeneity in lung cancer. Study-wide background: The donors were 72 patients with non-small cell lung cancer that was early-stage and untreated.

TCRdb processed the 5' RACE reads anew with MiXCR; each CDR3 protein has one entry. The sample carries approximately 27,000 distinct CDR3 sequences, about 6% recorded once. The germline CDR1 and CDR2 sequences are KGHSH and LQKENI. Trimming removed 4 bases at V and 0 bases at J, with 15 bases between. The length of the CDR3 is 16 residues. The TCR originated in a male donor with early-stage non-small cell lung cancer. The sample here was PBMCs, taken at follow-up. This sequence joins TRBV18 and TRBJ1-1, with D perhaps TRBD1 (5 bases). This CDR3 is CASSQAGGTMNTEAFF. CDR3 sequence (DNA): TGTGCCAGCTCACAAGCGGGGGGAACCATGAACACTGAAGCTTTCTTT.